These T cell receptor beta chains were read from a single sample in a study of breast tumors, draining lymph nodes, adjacent tissues. TCRdb reanalysed the multiplex PCR reads using MiXCR and keeps one entry per CDR3 protein. The data contain approximately 180,000 distinct CDR3 sequences, around 35% of them singletons. Input material: axillary lymph node tissue. The source is a female donor with breast cancer. Some clones in this sample may be carry-over from other donors' samples. The CDR3 runs from the conserved cysteine through the conserved F or W. The D gene is left open where the match is weak. Only part of the rows carry a size: once, few, many, or a class if the clone is expanded.

clone_size d_call j_call v_call cdr3_aa cdr3_nt
few . TRBJ1-1 TRBV18 CASSPGQNTEAFF TGTGCCAGCTCACCGGGACAGAACACTGAAGCTTTCTTT
. . TRBJ1-3 TRBV19 CASTDPSRNTIYF TGTGCCAGTACCGATCCTAGCCGAAACACCATATATTTT
. . TRBJ1-4 TRBV29-1 CSVEEGRLGEKIFF TGCAGCGTTGAAGAGGGTCGACTCGGTGAAAAAATTTTTTTT
. . TRBJ2-7 TRBV12-3/TRBV12-4 CASSLQRGSYEQYF TGTGCCAGCAGCCTCCAACGGGGCTCCTACGAGCAGTACTTC
many . TRBJ2-5 TRBV5-1 CASSPDGRAGETQYF TGCGCCAGCAGCCCGGACGGCAGGGCGGGAGAGACCCAGTACTTC
. . TRBJ2-7 TRBV6-1 CASSLLGSCEQYF TGTGCCAGCAGTCTTTTGGGGTCCTGCGAGCAGTACTTC
many TRBD1 TRBJ2-1 TRBV7-3 CASSPDRGSYNEQFF TGTGCCAGCAGCCCCGACAGGGGATCCTACAATGAGCAGTTCTTC
. . TRBJ1-3 TRBV30 CAWTPLGSLNTIYF TGTGCCTGGACCCCTTTGGGCTCCCTCAACACCATATATTTT
. . TRBJ2-7 TRBV4-2 CASSRVNSNYEQYF TGTGCCAGCAGTCGCGTGAACTCGAACTACGAGCAGTACTTC
many TRBD2 TRBJ2-2 TRBV5-1 CASSLVGSGRSNTGELFF TGCGCCAGCAGCTTGGTAGGTAGCGGGAGGTCGAACACCGGGGAGCTGTTTTTT
. TRBD1 TRBJ1-6 TRBV15 CATSGTGETSPLHF TGTGCCACCAGCGGGACAGGGGAGACGTCACCCCTCCACTTT
. TRBD2 TRBJ2-3 TRBV6-4 CASSDSTSGGANEQYF TGTGCCAGCAGTGACTCTACTAGCGGGGGGGCCAATGAGCAGTATTTT
. . TRBJ2-5 TRBV5-1 CASSLDGAGETQYF TGCGCCAGCAGCTTGGACGGCGCCGGGGAGACCCAGTACTTC
few TRBD2 TRBJ2-2 TRBV5-6 CASSLGAGGADGELFF TGTGCCAGCAGCTTGGGAGCGGGGGGAGCGGACGGGGAGCTGTTTTTT
many . TRBJ1-5 TRBV30 CAWRTMDSNQPQHF TGTGCCTGGAGGACGATGGACTCCAATCAGCCCCAGCATTTT
many TRBD1 TRBJ2-6 TRBV5-1 CASGTGGVDGANVLTF TGCGCCAGCGGGACAGGGGGCGTAGATGGGGCCAACGTCCTGACTTTC
. . TRBJ2-7 TRBV11-1 CASSLDAGSSAYEQYF TGTGCCAGCAGCTTAGATGCCGGGTCCTCGGCCTACGAGCAGTACTTC
once TRBD2 TRBJ2-5 TRBV29-1 CSVEEIQRGANQETQYF TGCAGCGTTGAAGAAATCCAGCGGGGGGCCAACCAAGAGACCCAGTACTTC
many . TRBJ2-5 TRBV10-2 CATRHQETQYF TGCGCCACTCGGCACCAAGAGACCCAGTACTTC
. TRBD1 TRBJ1-5 TRBV28 CASRRTFAGGGQPQHF TGTGCCAGCAGACGTACCTTTGCAGGGGGTGGTCAGCCCCAGCATTTT
many . TRBJ2-7 TRBV2 CASKGDQTTYEQYF TGTGCCAGCAAAGGAGACCAAACAACCTACGAGCAGTACTTC
many TRBD1 TRBJ1-5 TRBV7-9 CASSQSDRGINQPQHF TGTGCCAGCAGCCAGTCGGACAGGGGCATCAATCAGCCCCAGCATTTT
many TRBD1 TRBJ2-2 TRBV20-1 CSARSPSRGLVGELFF TGCAGTGCTAGATCTCCATCCAGGGGGCTAGTCGGGGAGCTGTTTTTT
many TRBD2 TRBJ2-2 TRBV6-4 CASSVASGGTGELFF TGTGCCAGCAGTGTGGCTAGCGGGGGCACCGGGGAGCTGTTTTTT
. . TRBJ2-6 TRBV7-3 CASSPAGANVLTF TGTGCCAGCAGCCCCGCGGGGGCCAACGTCCTGACTTTC
many TRBD2 TRBJ2-5 TRBV19 CASSPRSSGGKETQYF TGTGCCAGTAGTCCGCGGTCTAGCGGGGGGAAAGAGACCCAGTACTTC
many . TRBJ1-2 TRBV20-1 CSAPRDGAGQNGYTF TGCAGTGCCCCCCGGGACGGCGCGGGGCAGAATGGCTACACCTTC
many TRBD1 TRBJ2-4 TRBV24-1 CATSDSSGGLAKNIQYF TGTGCCACCAGTGATTCTTCAGGGGGCTTGGCCAAAAACATTCAGTACTTC
many TRBD2 TRBJ2-5 TRBV20-1 CSAATSGGAGQETQYF TGCAGTGCTGCGACTAGCGGGGGGGCGGGGCAAGAGACCCAGTACTTC
many TRBD1 TRBJ2-2 TRBV5-6 CASSFGTGGNTGELFF TGTGCCAGCAGCTTCGGAACAGGGGGGAACACCGGGGAGCTGTTTTTT
once TRBD1 TRBJ2-5 TRBV14 CASSSDWQGAETPYF TGTGCCAGCAGCTCGGACTGGCAGGGGGCAGAGACCCCGTACTTC
. . TRBJ1-1 TRBV6-1 CASSVSARAFF TGTGCCAGCAGTGTCTCTGCGAGGGCTTTCTTT
many TRBD2 TRBJ2-5 TRBV6-6 CASSYTGLAGAETQYF TGTGCCAGCAGTTACACGGGACTAGCGGGAGCGGAGACCCAGTACTTC
many TRBD2 TRBJ2-5 TRBV5-5 CASSLGAGGEGTQYF TGTGCCAGCAGCTTGGGAGCGGGAGGGGAAGGGACCCAGTACTTC
many TRBD2 TRBJ2-5 TRBV4-2 CASSQGLAGGYQETQYF TGTGCCAGCAGCCAAGGACTAGCGGGGGGGTACCAAGAGACCCAGTACTTC
many . TRBJ1-2 TRBV19 CASSDGLWDGYTF TGTGCCAGTAGTGACGGACTATGGGATGGCTACACCTTC
many . TRBJ2-7 TRBV28 CASGQQMGGRNEQYF TGTGCCAGCGGACAGCAAATGGGCGGGAGAAACGAGCAGTACTTC